The table lists the clone carrying this TCR beta chain with a count of one. The antigen is undetermined. The data were taken from a study of cytomegalovirus exposure and HLA in healthy donors. Study-level points and caveats: Cytomegalovirus association was listed for roughly 160 TCR beta chains. Rare TCR sequences dominated, though some public TCRs recurred in many donors. The classifier reportedly diagnosed cytomegalovirus status with high sensitivity and specificity.

Sequencing was performed with immunoSEQ multiplex PCR; in TCRdb, only in-frame clones are kept and a portion is missing. The sample has 220,000 or so clones, more than 75% seen once. Germline V CDR1 and CDR2: MNHNS, SASEGT. The CDR3 extends over 14 amino acids. V was trimmed by 5 bases and J by 3 bases, leaving 13 bases between them. This TCR was sampled from a woman aged 18-29 years in good health and CMV-seropositive. This chain uses TRBV6-1 with TRBJ1-2; D is unresolved. Source material: PBMCs. Here the CDR3 reads CASSPRGWDYGYTF. The CDR3 nucleotides are TGTGCCAGCAGTCCCCGCGGGTGGGACTATGGCTACACCTTC.